This T cell receptor (beta chain) was recovered during a study of blood T cell repertoires in COVID-19. Study details: Sites in the United States, Italy and Spain provided acute and convalescent COVID-19 samples.

V shed 4 bases and J 5 bases; nucleotides not matched to a gene: 7. This CDR3 has 15 residues. Germline V gene data show CDR1 as SNHLY and CDR2 as FYNNEI. Clones were sequenced by immunoSEQ multiplex PCR, and TCRdb holds only the in-frame ones, with some missing. In the table there are about 120,000 clones, roughly 79% of which are singletons. This TCR derives from a man aged 65 to 79 with acute or convalescent COVID-19. Sequences were obtained from peripheral blood. The chain uses TRBV2 and TRBJ2-7; TRBD1 matches at 11 bases. This CDR3 is CASSAGQGAIHEQYF. Written as DNA, the CDR3 is TGTGCCAGCAGTGCTGGACAGGGGGCGATCCACGAGCAGTACTTC.